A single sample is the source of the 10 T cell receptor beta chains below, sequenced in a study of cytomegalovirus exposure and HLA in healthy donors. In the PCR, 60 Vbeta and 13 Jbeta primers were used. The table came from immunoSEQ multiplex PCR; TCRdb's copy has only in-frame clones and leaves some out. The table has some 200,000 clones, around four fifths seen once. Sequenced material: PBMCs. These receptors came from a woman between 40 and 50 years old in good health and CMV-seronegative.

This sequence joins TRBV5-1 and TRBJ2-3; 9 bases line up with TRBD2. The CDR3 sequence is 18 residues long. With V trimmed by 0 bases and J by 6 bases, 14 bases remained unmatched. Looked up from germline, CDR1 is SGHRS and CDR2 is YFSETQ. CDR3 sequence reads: CASSLDLAGPPGGDTQYF. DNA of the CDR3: TGCGCCAGCAGCTTGGACCTAGCGGGACCTCCCGGTGGGGATACGCAGTATTTT.

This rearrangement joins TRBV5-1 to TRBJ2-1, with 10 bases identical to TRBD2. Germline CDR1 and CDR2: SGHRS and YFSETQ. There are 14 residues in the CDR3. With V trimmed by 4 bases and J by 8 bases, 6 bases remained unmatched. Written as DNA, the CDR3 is TGCGCCAGCAGCATAAGCGGGGGGGCCCATGAGCAGTTCTTC. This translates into CASSISGGAHEQFF.

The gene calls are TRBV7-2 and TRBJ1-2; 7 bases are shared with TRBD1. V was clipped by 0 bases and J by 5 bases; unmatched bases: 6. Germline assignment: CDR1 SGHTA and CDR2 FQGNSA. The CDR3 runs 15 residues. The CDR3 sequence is CASSLAGGGGYGYTF. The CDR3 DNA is TGTGCCAGCAGCTTAGCAGGGGGCGGAGGGTATGGCTACACCTTC.

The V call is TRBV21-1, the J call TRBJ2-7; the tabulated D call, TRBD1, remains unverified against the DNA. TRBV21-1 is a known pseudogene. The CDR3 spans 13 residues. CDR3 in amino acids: CASSYGQVDEQYF. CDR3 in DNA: TGTGCCAGCAGTTACGGACAGGTCGACGAGCAGTACTTC.

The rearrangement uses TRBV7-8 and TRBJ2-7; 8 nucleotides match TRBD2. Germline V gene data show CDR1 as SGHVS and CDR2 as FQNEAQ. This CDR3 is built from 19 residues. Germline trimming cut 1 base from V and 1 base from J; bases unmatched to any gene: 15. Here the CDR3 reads CASSLVGATSGGMSYEQYF. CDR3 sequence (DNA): TGTGCCAGCAGCTTAGTCGGGGCAACAAGCGGGGGAATGTCCTACGAGCAGTACTTC.

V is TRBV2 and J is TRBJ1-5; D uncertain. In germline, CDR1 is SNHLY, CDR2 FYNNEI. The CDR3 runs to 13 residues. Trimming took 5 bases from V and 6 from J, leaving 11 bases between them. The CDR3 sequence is CASSRGVGQPQHF. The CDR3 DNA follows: TGTGCCAGCAGTCGGGGAGTGGGTCAGCCCCAGCATTTT.

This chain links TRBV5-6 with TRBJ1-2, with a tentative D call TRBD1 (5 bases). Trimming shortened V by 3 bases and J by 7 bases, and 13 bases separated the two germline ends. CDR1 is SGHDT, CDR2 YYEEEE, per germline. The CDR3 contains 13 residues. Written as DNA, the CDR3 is TGTGCCAGCAGCTGGCGGGGGGGAGGTGGCTACACCTTC. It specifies CASSWRGGGGYTF.

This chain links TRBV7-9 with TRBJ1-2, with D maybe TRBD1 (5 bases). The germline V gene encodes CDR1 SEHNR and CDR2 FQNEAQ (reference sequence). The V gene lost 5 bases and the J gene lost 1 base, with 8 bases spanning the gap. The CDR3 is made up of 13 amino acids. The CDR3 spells CASSAGINYGYTF. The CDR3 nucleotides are TGTGCCAGCAGCGCAGGGATTAACTATGGCTACACCTTC.

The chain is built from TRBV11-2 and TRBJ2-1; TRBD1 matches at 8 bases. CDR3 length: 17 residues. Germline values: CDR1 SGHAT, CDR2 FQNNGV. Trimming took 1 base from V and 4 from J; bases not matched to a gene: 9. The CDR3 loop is CASSLVEGTGRYNEQFF. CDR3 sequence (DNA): TGTGCCAGCAGCTTAGTCGAGGGGACAGGACGATACAATGAGCAGTTCTTC.

DNA of the CDR3: TGTGCCAGCAGGACAACAGGGGTTCGAAACGAGCAGTACTTC. Protein product: CASRTTGVRNEQYF. The chain links TRBV6-1 to TRBJ2-7, with 7 bases aligning to TRBD1. This CDR3 has 14 amino acids. Germline V gene sequence: CDR1 MNHNS, CDR2 SASEGT. The trim removed 6 bases at V and 5 bases at J, leaving 10 bases unmatched.